The rows below give T cell receptor beta chains drawn from one sample of a study of post-analysis software for immune sequencing data. TCRdb called the PCR reads again in MiXCR, with one record for every CDR3 protein. The sample includes hundreds of thousands of distinct CDR3 sequences, 36% seen only once; the top ten take around 4.8%. The sequenced sample was blood. The origin of the receptors is a girl between 10 and 17 years old with multiple sclerosis. CDR3s include the opening cysteine and the closing phenylalanine or tryptophan. Fields, in order: D gene, clone size, J gene, V gene, CDR3 protein, CDR3 DNA. The D gene is left open where the match is weak. Size tells how often a clone was seen (once, few, many) or the class of an expanded clone, and some rows leave it out.

>TRBD1|many|TRBJ1-4|TRBV4-2
CASSQEFSRGGEKLFF
TGTGCCAGCAGCCAAGAGTTCTCCAGGGGGGGAGAAAAACTGTTTTTT
>NA|many|TRBJ2-5|TRBV11-1
CASSLGPGTLARTQYF
TGTGCCAGCAGCTTAGGGCCCGGGACCCTCGCTAGGACCCAGTACTTC
>NA|NA|TRBJ1-5|TRBV20-1
CSARDRAADQPQHF
TGCAGTGCTAGAGATAGGGCAGCAGATCAGCCCCAGCATTTT
>NA|many|TRBJ1-1|TRBV3-1
CASSQDLRPMNTEAFF
TGTGCCAGCAGCCAAGATCTCCGACCAATGAACACTGAAGCTTTCTTT
>NA|once|TRBJ2-6|TRBV10-1
CASSPLENPNVLTF
TGCGCCAGCAGTCCCCTAGAGAACCCCAACGTCCTGACTTTC
>TRBD1|many|TRBJ1-1|TRBV6-4
CASSDTRDRGPTEAFF
TGTGCCAGCAGTGACACTCGGGACAGGGGGCCCACTGAAGCTTTCTTT
>TRBD2|many|TRBJ2-5|TRBV3-1
CASSPHASGSEETQYF
TGTGCCAGCAGCCCCCACGCTAGCGGGAGTGAGGAGACCCAGTACTTC
>TRBD1|NA|TRBJ2-5|TRBV5-1
CASAPPTGGGETQYF
TGCGCCAGCGCCCCTCCGACAGGGGGCGGGGAGACCCAGTACTTC
>NA|many|TRBJ2-5|TRBV14
CASSQDDRYQETQYF
TGTGCCAGCAGCCAAGATGACCGCTACCAAGAGACCCAGTACTTC
>TRBD2|few|TRBJ2-2|TRBV5-1
CASSPGLAGATGELFF
TGCGCCAGCAGCCCCGGACTAGCGGGAGCGACCGGGGAGCTGTTTTTT
>NA|NA|TRBJ2-2|TRBV6-5
CASSYTSPGELFF
TGTGCCAGCAGTTACACGAGTCCCGGGGAGCTGTTTTTT
>NA|many|TRBJ2-1|TRBV6-5
CASSPVHGQFF
TGTGCCAGCAGTCCAGTCCATGGGCAGTTCTTC
>TRBD2|many|TRBJ2-1|TRBV29-1
CSAREGLVNEQFF
TGCAGCGCCCGGGAGGGCCTGGTCAATGAGCAGTTCTTC
>TRBD1|many|TRBJ1-1|TRBV5-1
CASSLSADRATEAFF
TGCGCCAGCAGCTTGTCAGCCGACAGGGCCACTGAAGCTTTCTTT
>TRBD1|many|TRBJ1-2|TRBV12-3/TRBV12-4
CASSPGTGNGYTF
TGTGCCAGCAGTCCCGGGACAGGGAATGGCTACACCTTC
>TRBD2|NA|TRBJ2-1|TRBV10-3
CAISEAGGQDEQFF
TGTGCCATCAGTGAGGCGGGAGGGCAGGATGAGCAGTTCTTC
>NA|many|TRBJ2-1|TRBV28
CASSIAGAYNEQFF
TGTGCCAGCAGCATCGCGGGGGCGTACAATGAGCAGTTCTTC
>TRBD2|many|TRBJ2-1|TRBV14
CASSLMSGRAYNEQFF
TGTGCCAGCAGCCTCATGAGCGGGAGGGCCTACAATGAGCAGTTCTTC
>TRBD1|few|TRBJ2-1|TRBV2
CASSGSRGLNNEQFF
TGTGCCAGCAGTGGATCCAGGGGGCTAAACAATGAGCAGTTCTTC
>TRBD1|NA|TRBJ2-5|TRBV24-1
CATSDPMTGPEGQETQYF
TGTGCCACCAGTGACCCCATGACAGGGCCAGAGGGTCAAGAGACCCAGTACTTC
>NA|NA|TRBJ2-1|TRBV24-1
CATSEGSTGNNEQFF
TGTGCCACCAGTGAAGGGTCGACGGGAAACAATGAGCAGTTCTTC
>NA|few|TRBJ2-1|TRBV10-3
CAISESGRTNNEQFF
TGTGCCATCAGTGAGTCGGGACGGACAAACAATGAGCAGTTCTTC
>NA|few|TRBJ1-5|TRBV5-1
CASSLAGVSNQPQHF
TGCGCCAGCAGCTTGGCCGGGGTGAGCAATCAGCCCCAGCATTTT
>TRBD2|NA|TRBJ2-7|TRBV7-9
CASSPGRGLSQPHEQYF
TGTGCCAGCAGCCCAGGGAGGGGACTTAGTCAACCTCACGAGCAGTACTTC
>NA|few|TRBJ2-3|TRBV9
CASRPAGVGTDTQYF
TGTGCCAGCAGACCTGCCGGGGTAGGCACAGATACGCAGTATTTT
>TRBD2|few|TRBJ2-5|TRBV3-1
CASSQDYRLAGTQETQYF
TGTGCCAGCAGCCAAGACTACCGACTAGCGGGGACACAAGAGACCCAGTACTTC
>TRBD1|NA|TRBJ2-7|TRBV12-3/TRBV12-4
CASSISGQGIYEQYF
TGTGCCAGCAGTATATCGGGACAGGGTATCTACGAGCAGTACTTC
>NA|NA|TRBJ2-1|TRBV7-9
CASSLQETQFF
TGTGCCAGCAGCCTACAAGAGACCCAGTTCTTC
>TRBD1|few|TRBJ1-1|TRBV5-1
CASSTRPRDRDHTEAFF
TGCGCCAGCAGCACACGGCCCCGGGACAGGGACCACACTGAAGCTTTCTTT
>NA|NA|TRBJ1-1|TRBV27
CASSSNFGLAFF
TGTGCCAGCAGTTCCAACTTCGGGCTTGCTTTCTTT
>TRBD1|many|TRBJ1-1|TRBV20-1
CSARRQGVAEAFF
TGCAGTGCGAGAAGACAGGGAGTTGCTGAAGCTTTCTTT
>NA|NA|TRBJ1-1|TRBV5-1
CASSLNRQGGVFF
TGCGCCAGCAGCTTAAATCGTCAGGGAGGGGTTTTCTTT
>NA|NA|TRBJ2-7|TRBV14
CASSQDRWGDWAYEQYF
TGTGCCAGCAGCCAAGATCGGTGGGGGGATTGGGCTTACGAGCAGTACTTC
>TRBD1|many|TRBJ2-1|TRBV28
CASSLRWTGARYEQFF
TGTGCCAGCAGTTTACGTTGGACAGGGGCAAGGTATGAGCAGTTCTTC
>TRBD2|NA|TRBJ2-1|TRBV5-1
CASSSGLAGSYNEQFF
TGCGCCAGCAGCAGTGGACTAGCGGGGTCTTACAATGAGCAGTTCTTC
>TRBD1|once|TRBJ2-1|TRBV7-2
CASSTAGQGTNEQFF
TGTGCCAGCAGCACTGCGGGACAGGGCACCAATGAGCAGTTCTTC
>NA|many|TRBJ1-1|TRBV6-5
CASSPGVNAEAFF
TGTGCCAGCAGTCCCGGGGTCAACGCTGAAGCTTTCTTT